These 9 T cell receptor beta chains originate from one sample sequenced in a study of cytomegalovirus exposure and HLA in healthy donors. PCR used 60 Vbeta primers and 13 Jbeta primers. Sequencing used immunoSEQ multiplex PCR; TCRdb keeps in-frame clones, though not all of them. Here the sample spans some 130,000 clones, nearly 10% being singletons. Material: PBMCs. The receptor source for this set is a man aged 50-60 years in good health and CMV-seronegative.

The chain employs TRBV5-8 and TRBJ2-6; D is uncertain. Germline CDR1 is SGHTS and CDR2 is YDEGEE. V lost 4 bases, J lost 4 bases, and 15 bases lay in between. This CDR3 has 16 amino acids. CDR3 DNA: TGTGCCAGCAGCCTGAGGCCAGTCGGGGGGGCCAACGTCCTGACTTTC. Its translation is CASSLRPVGGANVLTF.

Only a few counts were recorded for this clone. The chain combines TRBV6-4 with TRBJ1-1, with TRBD1 matching over 8 bases. Germline CDR1 reads MRHNA; CDR2 reads SNTAGT. CDR3 length: 14 residues. The J segment lost 1 base and the V segment lost 6 bases, leaving 4 bases of the junction unmatched. Here the CDR3 DNA reads TGTGCCAGCAGAGCAGGGGGCGGGAACACTGAAGCTTTCTTT. Protein product: CASRAGGGNTEAFF.

This chain joins TRBV4-1 and TRBJ2-3; TRBD2 matches 10 bases. CDR3 length: 17 residues. Germline V CDR1 and CDR2: MGHRA, YSYEKL. With 4 bases clipped from V and 2 bases from J, the junction kept 9 bases outside the gene matches. CDR3 sequence reads: CASSLGLAGGHTDTQYF. CDR3 coding DNA: TGCGCCAGCAGCCTCGGTTTAGCGGGGGGCCACACAGATACGCAGTATTTT.

The chain combines TRBV6-5 with TRBJ2-5, with TRBD2 matching 11 bases. This CDR3 is built from 14 residues. Germline-derived CDR1 and CDR2 are MNHEY and SVGAGI. V was pared by 6 bases and J by 1 base, with 1 base of the junction left unmatched. The CDR3 loop reads CASRGLAAQETQYF. CDR3 coding DNA: TGTGCCAGCAGGGGACTAGCGGCCCAAGAGACCCAGTACTTC.

This clone was seen only a few times. This chain links TRBV7-9 with TRBJ1-5; TRBD1 is a possible D gene (6 bases). The ends were cut back, 10 bases at V and 3 bases at J, with 13 bases in the middle. The CDR3 is 13 amino acids. Germline CDR1 SEHNR, CDR2 FQNEAQ (reference sequence). For the CDR3, the DNA is TGTGCCACCTCGGACAGCAACAATCAGCCCCAGCATTTT. Protein: CATSDSNNQPQHF.

The chain carries TRBV29-1 and TRBJ2-2; D gene ambiguous. From germline, CDR1 is SQVTM and CDR2 ANQGSEA. The V end lost 1 base, the J end lost 8 bases, and 8 bases lay between the germline ends. This CDR3 has 12 amino acids. This CDR3 reads CSVEGGVGELFF. CDR3 nucleotide sequence: TGCAGCGTTGAAGGAGGTGTGGGGGAGCTGTTTTTT.

This clone showed up just a few times. The chain has TRBV5-1 and TRBJ2-2; 8 bases map to TRBD2. This CDR3 spans 15 amino acids. Looked up from germline, CDR1 is SGHRS and CDR2 is YFSETQ. J was trimmed by 6 bases and V by 7 bases; bases with no gene match: 11. The CDR3 DNA reads as TGCGCCAGCGCCCCGACGGGGGGGGAGGCCGGGGAGCTGTTTTTT. This encodes CASAPTGGEAGELFF. Variable domain in full (rest from reference TRBV5-1 and TRBJ2-2): KAGVTQTPRYLIKTRGQQVTLSCSPISGHRSVSWYQQTPGQGLQFLFEYFSETQRNKGNFPGRFSGRQFSNSRSEMNVSTLELGDSALYLCASAPTGGEAGELFFGEGSRLTVL.

A few counts support this clone. Its ends do not fully match the called genes, so a read error is possible. The gene calls are TRBV18 and TRBJ2-7, with 9 bases identical to TRBD1. The CDR3 runs 15 residues. Germline values: CDR1 KGHSH, CDR2 LQKENI. The CDR3 sequence is CASSTPGQGDYEQYF. The CDR3 region has the DNA TGTGCCAGCTCAACACCGGGACAGGGCGACTACGAGCAGTACTTC.

The sample holds a few counts of this clone. The chain joins TRBV7-2 to TRBJ1-5; D might be TRBD1 (6 bases). Trimming left V 8 bases short and J 4 bases short, with 24 bases between. Germline loops: CDR1 SGHTA, CDR2 FQGNSA. This CDR3 has 17 residues. The CDR3 sequence is CASRRHGGPRRNQPQHF. CDR3 sequence (DNA): TGTGCCAGCCGACGTCACGGGGGGCCACGGAGGAATCAGCCCCAGCATTTT.